These T cell receptor beta chains were read from a single sample in a study of blood T cell repertoires in COVID-19. The assay was immunoSEQ multiplex PCR, and TCRdb's table has in-frame clones only and misses some. Found here are hundreds of thousands of clones, 80% of them singletons; the top ten hold roughly 4.5%. What was sequenced was PBMCs or T cells enriched from blood (not recorded which). The receptors stem from a man younger than 45 with acute COVID-19. Each CDR3 is given without its conserved first and last residue.

v_call: TRBV24-1
cdr3_aa: ATSDLQGAEGYT

v_call: TRBV27
cdr3_aa: ASSPGQERAPLH

v_call: TRBV25-1
cdr3_aa: ASSEMGTSGGGETQY

v_call: TRBV28
cdr3_aa: ASSYTGDYGYT

v_call: TRBV28
cdr3_aa: ASSSSGGSYEQY

v_call: TRBV7-2
cdr3_aa: ASSDKGGGYGYT

v_call: TRBV6-1
cdr3_aa: ASSATSGGPHETQY

v_call: TRBV14
cdr3_aa: ASSQARGEIDTQY

v_call: TRBV11-1
cdr3_aa: ASRGLAGEWTGELF

v_call: TRBV27
cdr3_aa: ASRDHPGNNEQF

v_call: TRBV28
cdr3_aa: ASTVPPTDNEQF

v_call: TRBV28
cdr3_aa: ASSQKGPEAF

v_call: TRBV7-6
cdr3_aa: ASSLYRLAGGKMDEQF

v_call: TRBV5-6
cdr3_aa: ASSPTGSNSPLH

v_call: TRBV5-1
cdr3_aa: ASSWTGTGGDEQF

v_call: TRBV7-2
cdr3_aa: ASSFITGYNQPQH

v_call: TRBV28
cdr3_aa: ASSSHPGQTAGYT

v_call: TRBV6-5
cdr3_aa: ASSYSGGTAYGYT

v_call: TRBV21-1
cdr3_aa: ASSGGYEQY

v_call: TRBV5-1
cdr3_aa: ASSSRTGFNEQF